This T cell receptor (beta chain) was sequenced for a study of T-cell memory formation after mild COVID-19. The overall study: The TCR clusters were mostly specific to one donor.

TCRdb re-called the 5' RACE reads through MiXCR, storing one row per CDR3 protein. There are some 6,800 distinct CDR3 sequences in the sample; roughly 60% occur only once, and 2% to 3% lies in the top ten. Germline CDR1 is MNHEY and CDR2 is SVGEGT. This CDR3 contains 14 residues. V gave up 6 bases and J gave up 6 bases; unmatched junction bases: 5. The source is an adult who had mild COVID-19 (a few samples of this study predate the infection). Cell type and time point are not known. This rearrangement joins TRBV6-2 or TRBV6-3 to TRBJ1-5, with TRBD1 matching 10 bases. Sample: PBMCs or a T cell subset sorted from them (not recorded which). CDR3 nucleotide sequence: TGTGCCAGCAGCAGGGACAGGGGAGGTCAGCCCCAGCATTTT. It codes for CASSRDRGGQPQHF.